This TCR beta chain originates from a study of T cell repertoires in cytomegalovirus infection (dated by TCRdb to the late 2010s). Regarding the complete study: The peptide stimulations were aimed at well-studied HLA-B-restricted epitopes as well as recently identified HLA-C-restricted CMV epitopes, whose presentation resists viral immunomodulation. The HLA type of each donor mattered for the analysis, because public TCR beta signatures pointed to carriage of CMV infection along with the matching HLA type. Study-wide findings and limitations: Cumulative frequency of public TCR beta family members discriminated carriers of CMV infection plus the relevant HLA type in this cohort and an independent 352-donor cohort. The ex vivo response was dominated by HLA-C-restricted CMV-specific TCR beta clonotypes, which also provided the single most frequent clonotype in two of eight donors.

The sample was run on an Illumina HiSeq 1500. In TCRdb, the public reads were trimmed at Q25 with fastp and aligned with MiXCR, with productive beta chains retained. One record per CDR3 amino acid sequence lists the most common genes and DNA. In this sample the table shows around 500,000 distinct CDR3 sequences, more than 40% of which occur a single time. Jointly, the top ten make up about 41% of the sample. Points on this clonotype: Its antigen is still unknown. The sample holds no much larger clone one base away, and base qualities are not on file.

Inclusive of the bounding cysteine and phenylalanine, the CDR3 is 13 residues long. The only DNA kept is the CDR3, 39 bases in frame from the first base. V loses 8 bases, J loses 7 bases, and the germline ends lie 18 bases apart. The germline V gene yields MNHEY for CDR1 and SVGEGT for CDR2. Explained via the paper, the treatment or condition label denotes: in vitro stimulation with specific CMV peptide epitopes to enrich CMV-specific T cells. Material: cultured PBMCs, obtained from culture after CMV antigen stimulation. The sequence derives from a human donor in good health (CMV status not recorded). Some clones in this sample may be carry-over from other donors' samples. In this chain, TRBV6-2 or TRBV6-3 is recombined with TRBJ2-7, with a weak D call of TRBD1 (6 bases match). The CDR3 reads as follows: CASEGTPTGEQYF. The sequence in DNA is TGTGCCAGCGAGGGGACACCAACGGGGGAGCAGTACTTC.